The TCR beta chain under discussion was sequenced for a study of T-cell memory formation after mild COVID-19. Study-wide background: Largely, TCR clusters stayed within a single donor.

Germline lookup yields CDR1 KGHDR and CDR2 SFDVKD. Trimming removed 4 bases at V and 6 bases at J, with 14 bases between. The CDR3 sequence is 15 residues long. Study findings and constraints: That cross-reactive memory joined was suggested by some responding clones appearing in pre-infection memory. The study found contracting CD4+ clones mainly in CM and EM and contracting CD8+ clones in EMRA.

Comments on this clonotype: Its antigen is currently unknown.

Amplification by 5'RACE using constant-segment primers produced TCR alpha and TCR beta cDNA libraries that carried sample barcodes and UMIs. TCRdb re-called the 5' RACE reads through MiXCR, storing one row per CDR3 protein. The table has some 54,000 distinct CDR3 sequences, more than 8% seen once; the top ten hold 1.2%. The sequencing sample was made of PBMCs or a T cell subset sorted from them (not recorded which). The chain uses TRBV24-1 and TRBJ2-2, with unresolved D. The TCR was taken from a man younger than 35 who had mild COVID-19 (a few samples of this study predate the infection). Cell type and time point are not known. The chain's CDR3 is CATSDSRKPPGELFF. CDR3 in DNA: TGTGCCACCAGTGACTCCAGAAAACCCCCCGGGGAGCTGTTTTTT.